This section outlines one T cell receptor (beta chain) sequence together with its context. This CDR3 is built from 17 residues. Assay: immunoSEQ multiplex PCR; the TCRdb copy retains only in-frame clones and omits some. The repertoire holds hundreds of thousands of clones, with approximately 87% as singletons. The data were taken from a study of shared T cell receptors in the human thymus. The same sample was also used in a study of human thymus T cells.

The TCR comes from a boy younger than two with a congenital heart defect. The chain uses TRBV12-2 and TRBJ1-5; TRBD1, the D gene given by the table, was not confirmed from the DNA. TRBV12-2 is reported as a pseudogene. Sequenced sample: thymocytes. The CDR3 protein is CASRVRGDKCSNQPQHF. Written as DNA, the CDR3 is TGTGCAAGTCGCGTCCGAGGGGACAAATGTAGCAATCAGCCCCAGCATTTT.